The following is a T cell receptor beta chain sequence with its context. Its antigen is still unknown. This record comes from a study of PD-1 blockade in classical Hodgkin lymphoma. CDR1 MDHEN and CDR2 SYDVKM come from the germline V gene. The trim removed 3 bases at V and 5 bases at J, leaving 10 bases unmatched. The CDR3 totals 18 residues. In every patient, relapse followed autologous stem cell transplantation, while exposure to brentuximab vedotin differed. Sequenced by immunoSEQ multiplex PCR; TCRdb stores in-frame clones only, minus some. The sample has 45,000 or so clones, roughly 73% seen once. Findings and limits, study-wide: Reported findings placed baseline TCR diversity lower in newly diagnosed patients (compared with healthy donors).

This sample comprised peripheral blood mononuclear cells (PBMCs), obtained at baseline. The V and J genes are TRBV28 and TRBJ1-4; 12 nucleotides agree with TRBD1. The sequence was collected from a human donor with classical Hodgkin lymphoma. The CDR3 DNA is TGTGCCAGCAGTTTGCCCCGGGACAGGGGGCTAGGGAATGAAAAACTGTTTTTT. Translation gives CASSLPRDRGLGNEKLFF.